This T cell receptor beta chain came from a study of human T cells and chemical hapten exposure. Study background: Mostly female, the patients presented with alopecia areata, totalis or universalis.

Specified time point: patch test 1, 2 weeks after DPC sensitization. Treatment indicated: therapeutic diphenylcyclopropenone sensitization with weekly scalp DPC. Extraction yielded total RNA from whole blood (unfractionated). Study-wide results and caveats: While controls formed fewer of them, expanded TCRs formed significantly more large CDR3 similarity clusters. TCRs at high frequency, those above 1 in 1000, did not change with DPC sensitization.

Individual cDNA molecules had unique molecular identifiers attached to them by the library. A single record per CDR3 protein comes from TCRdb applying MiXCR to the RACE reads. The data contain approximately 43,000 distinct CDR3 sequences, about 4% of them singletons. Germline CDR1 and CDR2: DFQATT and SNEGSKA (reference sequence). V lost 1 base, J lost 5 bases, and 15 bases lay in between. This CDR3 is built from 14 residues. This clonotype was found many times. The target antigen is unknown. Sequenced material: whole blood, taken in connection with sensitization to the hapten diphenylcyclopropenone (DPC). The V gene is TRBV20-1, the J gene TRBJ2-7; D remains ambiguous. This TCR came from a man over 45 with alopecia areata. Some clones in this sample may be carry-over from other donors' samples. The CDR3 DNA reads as TGCAGTGCTAGAGGCCGGGTCTCCCCCCACGAGCAGTACTTC. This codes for CSARGRVSPHEQYF.